This is a list of T cell receptor beta chains from one sample in a study of T cell responses to AZD1222 COVID-19 vaccine. Some clones are missing from TCRdb's copy, which holds only in-frame ones; the method was immunoSEQ multiplex PCR. The data show about 200,000 clones, just over 90% seen once. The sequencing used peripheral blood, collected 28 days after the second AZD1222 dose. These receptors all stem from an adult who received the AZD1222 COVID-19 vaccine. The CDR3 runs from the conserved cysteine through the conserved F or W. A D gene is named only where the DNA matches it firmly. Where a row states a size, it is once, few, many or the class of an expanded clone; other rows omit it.

v_call,d_call,j_call,clone_size,cdr3_aa,cdr3_nt
TRBV6-5,-,TRBJ2-1,-,CASGPHGLSTNEQFF,TGTGCCAGCGGACCTCACGGACTGTCGACCAATGAGCAGTTCTTC
TRBV7-6,-,TRBJ2-2,-,CASREGQRNTGELFF,TGTGCCAGCAGAGAGGGGCAGAGGAACACCGGGGAGCTGTTTTTT
TRBV19,-,TRBJ2-5,-,CASSTSGPPGETQYF,TGTGCCAGTAGTACCAGCGGGCCCCCGGGAGAGACCCAGTACTTC
TRBV28,-,TRBJ1-5,-,CASSLSDQPQHF,TGTGCCAGCAGTTTAAGTGATCAGCCCCAGCATTTT
TRBV4-1,-,TRBJ2-1,-,CASSQDRLSSYNEQFF,TGCGCCAGCAGCCAAGATCGACTGAGCTCCTACAATGAGCAGTTCTTC
TRBV5-4,TRBD1,TRBJ1-2,few,CASSLGQGVSLYGYTF,TGTGCCAGCAGCTTAGGACAGGGGGTGTCCCTTTATGGCTACACCTTC
TRBV5-1,-,TRBJ2-3,-,CASSASGARRTDTQYF,TGCGCCAGCAGCGCGTCAGGGGCTAGGCGGACAGATACGCAGTATTTT
TRBV5-8,-,TRBJ2-3,-,CASTSSTTDTQYF,TGTGCCAGCACCTCTTCCACGACAGATACGCAGTATTTT
TRBV30,-,TRBJ1-2,-,CAWSSRGAGYGYTF,TGTGCCTGGAGTTCGAGGGGCGCAGGCTATGGCTACACCTTC
TRBV30,-,TRBJ1-5,-,CAWSVGRGSNQPQHF,TGTGCCTGGAGTGTCGGGCGGGGTAGCAATCAGCCCCAGCATTTT
TRBV15,TRBD1,TRBJ2-7,few,CATSRGSGQEFSYEQYF,TGTGCCACCAGCAGAGGGTCAGGACAGGAGTTCTCCTACGAGCAGTACTTC
TRBV6-4,TRBD1,TRBJ2-6,-,CASSDSGTGTGANVLTF,TGTGCCAGCAGTGACTCCGGGACAGGGACTGGGGCCAACGTCCTGACTTTC
TRBV10-3,-,TRBJ1-4,few,CAISSGVSGATNEKLFF,TGTGCCATCAGCTCAGGGGTCTCCGGTGCAACTAATGAAAAACTGTTTTTT
TRBV4-3,TRBD1,TRBJ1-2,-,CASSRGDRADYGYTF,TGCGCCAGCAGCCGGGGAGACAGGGCCGACTATGGCTACACCTTC
TRBV28,-,TRBJ1-2,few,CASSLVGYGYTF,TGTGCCAGCAGTTTGGTAGGCTATGGCTACACCTTC
TRBV12-3/TRBV12-4,TRBD1,TRBJ2-7,-,CASSLSQGTEQYF,TGTGCCAGCAGTTTATCACAGGGGACCGAGCAGTACTTC
TRBV19,-,TRBJ1-3,-,CASRLLHFGNTIYF,TGTGCCAGTAGGCTTCTCCATTTCGGAAACACCATATATTTT
TRBV4-1,-,TRBJ2-2,-,CASSLYRVDGTGELFF,TGCGCCAGCAGCCTCTACAGGGTCGACGGGACCGGGGAGCTGTTTTTT
TRBV19,-,TRBJ1-2,-,CASSILEAAGYGYTF,TGTGCCAGTAGTATACTAGAGGCAGCGGGCTATGGCTACACCTTC
TRBV6-5,TRBD1,TRBJ1-2,-,CASSYRDRGLYGYTF,TGTGCCAGCAGTTACCGGGACAGGGGGCTGTATGGCTACACCTTC
TRBV11-1,-,TRBJ2-5,-,CASTPRTVQETQYF,TGTGCCAGCACCCCACGGACAGTCCAAGAGACCCAGTACTTC